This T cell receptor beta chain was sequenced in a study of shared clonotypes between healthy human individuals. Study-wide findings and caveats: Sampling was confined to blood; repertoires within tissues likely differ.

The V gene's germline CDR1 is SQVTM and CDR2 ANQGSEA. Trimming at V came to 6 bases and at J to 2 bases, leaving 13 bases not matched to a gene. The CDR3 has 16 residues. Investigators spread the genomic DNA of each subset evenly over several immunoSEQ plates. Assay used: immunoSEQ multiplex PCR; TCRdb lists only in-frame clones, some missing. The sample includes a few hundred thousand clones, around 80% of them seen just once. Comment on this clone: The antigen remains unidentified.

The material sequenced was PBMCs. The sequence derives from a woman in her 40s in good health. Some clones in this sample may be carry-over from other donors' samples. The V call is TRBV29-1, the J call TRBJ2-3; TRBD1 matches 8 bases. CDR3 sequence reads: CSVTPGRGLNTDTQYF. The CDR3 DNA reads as TGCAGCGTCACCCCGGGCAGGGGGCTTAACACAGATACGCAGTATTTT.